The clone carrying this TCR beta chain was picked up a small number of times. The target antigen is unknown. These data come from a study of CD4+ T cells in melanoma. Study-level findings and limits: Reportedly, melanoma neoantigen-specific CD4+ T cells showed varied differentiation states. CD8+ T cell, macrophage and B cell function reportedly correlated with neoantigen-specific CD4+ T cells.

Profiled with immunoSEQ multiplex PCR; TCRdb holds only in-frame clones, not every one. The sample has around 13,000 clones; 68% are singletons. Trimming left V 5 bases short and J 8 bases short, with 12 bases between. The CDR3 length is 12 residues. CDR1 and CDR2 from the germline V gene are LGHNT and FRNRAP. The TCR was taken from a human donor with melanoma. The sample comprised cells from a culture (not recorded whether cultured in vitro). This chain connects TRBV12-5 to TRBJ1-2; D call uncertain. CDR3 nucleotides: TGTGCTAGTGGTCATGGACCCGGAGGCTACACCTTC. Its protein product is CASGHGPGGYTF.